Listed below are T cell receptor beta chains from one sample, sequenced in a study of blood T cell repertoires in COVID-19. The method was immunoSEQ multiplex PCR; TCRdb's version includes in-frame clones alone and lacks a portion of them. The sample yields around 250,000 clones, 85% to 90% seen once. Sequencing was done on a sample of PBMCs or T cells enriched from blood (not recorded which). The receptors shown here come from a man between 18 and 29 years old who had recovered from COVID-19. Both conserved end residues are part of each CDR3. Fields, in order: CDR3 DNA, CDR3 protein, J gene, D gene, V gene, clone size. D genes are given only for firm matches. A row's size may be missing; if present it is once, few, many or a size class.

TGCAGTGCTAGTCGGGCTAGCGGGATAGATACGCAGTATTTT	CSASRASGIDTQYF	TRBJ2-3	TRBD2	TRBV20-1	-
TGTGCCACCAGTGATTTAGGGGACCAGGGGTCCGCACAGTTCTTC	CATSDLGDQGSAQFF	TRBJ2-1	-	TRBV24-1	once
TGTGCCAGCTCACCGGACAGGGGCGGGCGCAATCAGCCCCAGCATTTT	CASSPDRGGRNQPQHF	TRBJ1-5	TRBD1	TRBV18	-
TGTGCCATCAGTGAGGGGGAGGGAAACTATGGCTACACCTTC	CAISEGEGNYGYTF	TRBJ1-2	-	TRBV10-3	-
TGCGCCAGCAGCTTCGGACAGGGGGCAATCGGGGAGCTGTTTTTT	CASSFGQGAIGELFF	TRBJ2-2	TRBD1	TRBV5-1	-
TGTGCCAGCAGCTTAGCTGGGGCGAGAACTGAAGCTTTCTTT	CASSLAGARTEAFF	TRBJ1-1	-	TRBV13	-
TGTGCCAGCAGCCCGATACAGGGAAACGGGGAGCTGTTTTTT	CASSPIQGNGELFF	TRBJ2-2	-	TRBV7-9	-
TGTGCCTGGACCTCCGGGAATAACTATGGCTACACCTTC	CAWTSGNNYGYTF	TRBJ1-2	-	TRBV30	-
TGTGCCAGCAGCCACCCGACCGGGACTAGCGGCACAGATACGCAGTATTTT	CASSHPTGTSGTDTQYF	TRBJ2-3	TRBD2	TRBV3-1/TRBV3-2	-
TGCGCCAGCAGCGCGTGGGGGACAGGGGTGGTTTTTGGGCCAGATACGCAGTATTTT	CASSAWGTGVVFGPDTQYF	TRBJ2-3	TRBD1	TRBV5-1	-
TGTGCCACTGGGGGGGATGGGAATCAGCCCCAGCATTTT	CATGGDGNQPQHF	TRBJ1-5	-	TRBV2	-
TGTGCCAGCAGCTTAGCTAGCGGGAGTTGGAATGAGCAGTTCTTC	CASSLASGSWNEQFF	TRBJ2-1	TRBD2	TRBV7-9	-
TGTGCCAGCAGCCTCCTACAGGGAGCCCATGAAGCTTTCTTT	CASSLLQGAHEAFF	TRBJ1-1	-	TRBV3-1/TRBV3-2	-
TGCGCCAGCAGCTTAACCAGCGGGGGTGAAGAGACCCAGTACTTC	CASSLTSGGEETQYF	TRBJ2-5	TRBD2	TRBV5-1	-
TGTGCCAGCAGCTCCTCCGGGACAGGGTTCTACGAGCAGTACTTC	CASSSSGTGFYEQYF	TRBJ2-7	TRBD1	TRBV9	-
TGCGCCAGCAGCCAAGAGTGGGCCGGGACAGGCAGTCACACCATATATTTT	CASSQEWAGTGSHTIYF	TRBJ1-3	TRBD1	TRBV4-1	-
TGTGCCTGGAGTCGTAGCGGGAGGGGTGAGCAGTTCTTC	CAWSRSGRGEQFF	TRBJ2-1	TRBD2	TRBV30	-
TGTGCCAGCAGTTACTCTGCAGGGTCCAATCAGCCCCAGCATTTT	CASSYSAGSNQPQHF	TRBJ1-5	-	TRBV6-5	few
TGTGCCAGCAGTTTCGGGGGTACTAATGAAAAACTGTTTTTT	CASSFGGTNEKLFF	TRBJ1-4	-	TRBV28	-
TGTGCCAGCAGCCTACGACAGGGACTCAGTGGCTACACCTTC	CASSLRQGLSGYTF	TRBJ1-2	TRBD1	TRBV11-2	-
TGTGCCAGCAGCTTAGGGGGGGGTACTGAAGCTTTCTTT	CASSLGGGTEAFF	TRBJ1-1	-	TRBV7-8	-
TGTGCCAGCAGTTGGGGCCGGAACACCGGGGAGCTGTTTTTT	CASSWGRNTGELFF	TRBJ2-2	-	TRBV7-8	few
TGTGCCAGCAGTTACTCGGTACTAAAACCAGGGTATGGCTACACCTTC	CASSYSVLKPGYGYTF	TRBJ1-2	-	TRBV6-5	-
TGTGCCAGCAGTTCACCGGACACAGCTAGGGCGTTC	CASSSPDTARAF	TRBJ2-7	-	TRBV6-5	-
TGTGCCTTCCGCGGACAGGGGGCCTCTGGAAACACCATATATTTT	CAFRGQGASGNTIYF	TRBJ1-3	TRBD1	TRBV30	-
TGCGCCAGCAGCCAGGGGACTACTTCATACAATGAGCAGTTCTTC	CASSQGTTSYNEQFF	TRBJ2-1	TRBD2	TRBV4-1	-
TGTGCCAGCAGTTTAAGGGGTGGCTACACCTTC	CASSLRGGYTF	TRBJ1-2	-	TRBV28	-
TGTGCCAGCAGCCCCATGGGCCCCCCCGGGGAGCTGTTTTTT	CASSPMGPPGELFF	TRBJ2-2	-	TRBV7-2	-
TGCGCCAGCAGCGACCTTTGGGGGGGCTATGGCTACACCTTC	CASSDLWGGYGYTF	TRBJ1-2	-	TRBV5-1	-
TGTGCCAGCAGCCGACTAGCGGGGGCCTACGAGCAGTACTTC	CASSRLAGAYEQYF	TRBJ2-7	TRBD2	TRBV9	-
TGCGCCAGCAAGGCGGCAGGGCTTAACACAGATACGCAGTATTTT	CASKAAGLNTDTQYF	TRBJ2-3	-	TRBV10-1	-
TGTGCCAGCAGGCCGACAGTCCTTCAACCCCAGCATTTT	CASRPTVLQPQHF	TRBJ1-5	-	TRBV27	-
TGTGCCACCAGAGAGGGGCGGGAGGAGACCCAGTACTTC	CATREGREETQYF	TRBJ2-5	TRBD2	TRBV24-1	-
TGTGCCAGCAGTCTCACATCGACTACTCAGCGCCTGTTCTTC	CASSLTSTTQRLFF	TRBJ2-1	-	TRBV28	-
TGCGCCAGCAGAAGGGGTAGCTCCTACAATGAGCAGTTCTTC	CASRRGSSYNEQFF	TRBJ2-1	-	TRBV10-2	-
TGTGCCAGCACCGCCCAGGGGTCTCAAGAGACCCAGTACTTC	CASTAQGSQETQYF	TRBJ2-5	-	TRBV18	-
TGTGCTAGTGGTACCAGGGGCAATCAGCCCCAGCATTTT	CASGTRGNQPQHF	TRBJ1-5	-	TRBV12-5	-
TGTGGGTCACGCAGCCATGGCGAGGGCACTGAAGCTTTCTTT	CGSRSHGEGTEAFF	TRBJ1-1	-	TRBV3-1/TRBV3-2	-
TGTGCTAGTGGTTTGTACTACGGGGTATTGTCTGGAAACACCATATATTTT	CASGLYYGVLSGNTIYF	TRBJ1-3	-	TRBV12-5	-
TGCGCCAGCAGCCAAGCGGTGACTAGCGGGTTCAAGGAGACCCAGTACTTC	CASSQAVTSGFKETQYF	TRBJ2-5	TRBD2	TRBV4-1	once
TGTGCCAGTAGGTTACGTCATGTGTTCGACAGGGTCTACGAGCAGTACTTC	CASRLRHVFDRVYEQYF	TRBJ2-7	TRBD1	TRBV19	-
TGTGCCACCAGTGAAACCTTGGGAGCTAGCACAGATACGCAGTATTTT	CATSETLGASTDTQYF	TRBJ2-3	-	TRBV24-1	-
TGTGCCAGCAGTCAGAAGACAGGGATGGGCACTGAAGCTTTCTTT	CASSQKTGMGTEAFF	TRBJ1-1	TRBD1	TRBV27	-
TGTGCCAGCAGTTTCGGGGTTTCTCAGCCCCAGCATTTT	CASSFGVSQPQHF	TRBJ1-5	-	TRBV27	-
TGTGCCAGCAGCTTAGACAGGGTGGGCAATCAGCCCCAGCATTTT	CASSLDRVGNQPQHF	TRBJ1-5	TRBD1	TRBV28	-
TGTGCCAGCGGGACTAGCGGGAGATCCTACGAGCAGTACTTC	CASGTSGRSYEQYF	TRBJ2-7	TRBD2	TRBV28	-
TGTGCCAGCAGCCGCGACAGGGGGCAGAATGAGCAGTTCTTC	CASSRDRGQNEQFF	TRBJ2-1	TRBD1	TRBV7-2	-
TGTGCCAGCAGCCAAGACAAACAGGCGATGGCCTACAATGAGCAGTTCTTC	CASSQDKQAMAYNEQFF	TRBJ2-1	-	TRBV4-2	-
TGTGCCATCAGGGGCGATAGCAATCAGCCCCAGCATTTT	CAIRGDSNQPQHF	TRBJ1-5	-	TRBV10-3	-
TGTGCCAGCAGCCAATTCAGGGATGGAAACACCATATATTTT	CASSQFRDGNTIYF	TRBJ1-3	-	TRBV3-1/TRBV3-2	-
TGTGCCAGCAGCTTGATATCCGTCGGGACAAGCAACTATGGCTACACCTTC	CASSLISVGTSNYGYTF	TRBJ1-2	-	TRBV5-6	-
TGTGCCAGCAGCCGGTCGGGTGAGGGGACTTGGGATACGCAGTATTTT	CASSRSGEGTWDTQYF	TRBJ2-3	-	TRBV11-2	-